This T cell receptor (beta chain) was sequenced during a study of patients and donors after allogeneic stem cell transplantation. Only a few counts were recorded for this clonotype. One entry per CDR3 protein, called by TCRdb with MiXCR from the RT-PCR reads. The sample carries about 410,000 distinct CDR3 sequences, 15% to 20% recorded once. Trimming took 6 bases from V and 0 from J; bases not matched to a gene: 21. The CDR3 sequence is 21 residues long. The source of this sequence is a human donor who was either an allogeneic HSCT recipient or a stem cell or donor lymphocyte infusion donor (not recorded which). It is not recorded whose cells these are; they may come from a transplant donor. Sequencing was carried out using blood, either unsorted or a sorted T cell fraction (not recorded which). The V call is TRBV12-3 or TRBV12-4, the J call TRBJ2-3, with TRBD2 matching over 10 bases. As DNA, the CDR3 is TGTGCCAGCAGATTACAAAATCTTTTCAGCGGGAGGGCCGATAGCACAGATACGCAGTATTTT. It codes for CASRLQNLFSGRADSTDTQYF.